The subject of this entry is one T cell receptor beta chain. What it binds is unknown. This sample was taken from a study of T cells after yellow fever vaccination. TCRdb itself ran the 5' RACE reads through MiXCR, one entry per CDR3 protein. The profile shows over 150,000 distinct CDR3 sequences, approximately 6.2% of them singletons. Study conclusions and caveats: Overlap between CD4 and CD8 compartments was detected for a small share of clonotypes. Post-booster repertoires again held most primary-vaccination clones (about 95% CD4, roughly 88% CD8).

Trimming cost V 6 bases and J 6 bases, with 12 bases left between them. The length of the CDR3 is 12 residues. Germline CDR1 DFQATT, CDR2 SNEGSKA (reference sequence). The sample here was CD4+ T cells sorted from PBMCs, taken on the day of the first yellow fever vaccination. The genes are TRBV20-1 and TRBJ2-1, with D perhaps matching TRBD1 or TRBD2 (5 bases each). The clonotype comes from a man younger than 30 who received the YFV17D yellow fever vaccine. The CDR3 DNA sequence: TGCAGTGCCCAGAGGGACCCCAATGAGCAGTTCTTC. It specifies CSAQRDPNEQFF.